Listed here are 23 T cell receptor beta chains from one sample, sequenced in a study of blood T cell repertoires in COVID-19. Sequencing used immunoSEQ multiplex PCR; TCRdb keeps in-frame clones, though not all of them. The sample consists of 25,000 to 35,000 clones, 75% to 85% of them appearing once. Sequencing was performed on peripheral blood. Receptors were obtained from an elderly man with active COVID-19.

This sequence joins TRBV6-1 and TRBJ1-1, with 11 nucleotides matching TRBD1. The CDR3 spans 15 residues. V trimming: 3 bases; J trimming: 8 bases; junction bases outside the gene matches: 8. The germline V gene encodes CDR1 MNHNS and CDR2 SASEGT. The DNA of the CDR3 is TGTGCCAGCAGTGATTGGGGAAGGACAGGGGGCGAAGCTTTCTTT. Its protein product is CASSDWGRTGGEAFF.

As DNA, the CDR3 is TGTGCCAGCTCCCAAGACAACGAGCAGTACTTC. Amino acids: CASSQDNEQYF. The chain combines TRBV18 with TRBJ2-7; D call uncertain. The CDR3 runs to 11 residues. The germline V and J ends were trimmed by 6 bases and 5 bases, with 8 bases remaining between them. The germline V gene has CDR1 KGHSH and CDR2 LQKENI.

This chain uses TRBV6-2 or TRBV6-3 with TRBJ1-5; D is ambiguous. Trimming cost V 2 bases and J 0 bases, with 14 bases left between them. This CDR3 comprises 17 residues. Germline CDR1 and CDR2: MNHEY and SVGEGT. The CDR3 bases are TGTGCCAGCAGTTACGAGAGAGGGAAGAATAGCAATCAGCCCCAGCATTTT. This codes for CASSYERGKNSNQPQHF.

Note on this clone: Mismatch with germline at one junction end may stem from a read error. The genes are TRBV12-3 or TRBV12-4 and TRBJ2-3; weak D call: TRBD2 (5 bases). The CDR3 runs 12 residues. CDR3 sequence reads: CASSPSKDTQYF. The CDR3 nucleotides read TGTGCCAGCAGCCCTAGCAAAGATACGCAGTATTTT.

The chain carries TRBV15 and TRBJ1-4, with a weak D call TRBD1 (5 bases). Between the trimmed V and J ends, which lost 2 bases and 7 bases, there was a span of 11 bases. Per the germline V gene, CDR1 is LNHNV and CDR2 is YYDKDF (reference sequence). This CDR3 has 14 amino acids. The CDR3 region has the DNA TGTGCCACCAGCAGAAATGGACAACCTGAAAAACTGTTTTTT. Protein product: CATSRNGQPEKLFF. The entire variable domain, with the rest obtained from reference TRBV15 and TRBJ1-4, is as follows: DAMVIQNPRYQVTQFGKPVTLSCSQTLNHNVMYWYQQKSSQAPKLLFHYYDKDFNNEADTPDNFQSRRPNTSFCFLDIRSPGLGDTAMYLCATSRNGQPEKLFFGSGTQLSVL.

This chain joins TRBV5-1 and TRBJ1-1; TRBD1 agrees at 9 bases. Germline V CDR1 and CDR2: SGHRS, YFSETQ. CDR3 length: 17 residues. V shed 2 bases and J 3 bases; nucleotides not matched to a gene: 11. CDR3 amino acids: CASSFSGTGSLDTEAFF. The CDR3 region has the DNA TGCGCCAGCAGCTTTTCCGGGACAGGGTCCTTGGACACTGAAGCTTTCTTT.

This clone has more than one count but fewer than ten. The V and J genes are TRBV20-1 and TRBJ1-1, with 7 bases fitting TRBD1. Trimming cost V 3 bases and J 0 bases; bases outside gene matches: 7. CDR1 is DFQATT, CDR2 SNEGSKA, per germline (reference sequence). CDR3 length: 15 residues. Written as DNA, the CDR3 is TGCAGTGCTAGTGTCAGGGGACAGTTGAACACTGAAGCTTTCTTT. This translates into CSASVRGQLNTEAFF.

CDR3 nucleotide sequence: TGTGCCAGTAGTTTATCGGCGGGCAGTCTAGGGGAGCTGTTTTTT. Translating it yields CASSLSAGSLGELFF. This chain links TRBV19 with TRBJ2-2, with D maybe TRBD2 (5 bases). In germline, CDR1 is LNHDA, CDR2 SQIVND (reference sequence). The V and J ends lost 5 bases and 8 bases respectively, with 18 bases between them. This CDR3 comprises 15 residues.

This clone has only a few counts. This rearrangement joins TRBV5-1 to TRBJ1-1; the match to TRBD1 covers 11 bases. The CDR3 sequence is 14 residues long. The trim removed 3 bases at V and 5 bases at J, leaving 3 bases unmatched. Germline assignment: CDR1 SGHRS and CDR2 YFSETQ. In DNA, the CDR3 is TGCGCCAGCAGCTCGGGACAGGGGGATACTGAAGCTTTCTTT. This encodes CASSSGQGDTEAFF.

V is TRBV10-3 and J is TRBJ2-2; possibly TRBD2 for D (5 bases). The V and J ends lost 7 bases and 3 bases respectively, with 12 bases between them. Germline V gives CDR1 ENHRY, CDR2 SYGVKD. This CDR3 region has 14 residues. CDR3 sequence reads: CAITPGLDTGELFF. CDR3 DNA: TGTGCCATCACTCCGGGATTGGACACCGGGGAGCTGTTTTTT.

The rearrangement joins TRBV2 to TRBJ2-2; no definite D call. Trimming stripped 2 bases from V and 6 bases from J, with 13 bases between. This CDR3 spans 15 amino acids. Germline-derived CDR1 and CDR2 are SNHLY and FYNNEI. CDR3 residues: CASSELSQRAGELFF. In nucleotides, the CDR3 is TGTGCCAGCAGTGAATTGTCCCAGCGAGCCGGGGAGCTGTTTTTT.

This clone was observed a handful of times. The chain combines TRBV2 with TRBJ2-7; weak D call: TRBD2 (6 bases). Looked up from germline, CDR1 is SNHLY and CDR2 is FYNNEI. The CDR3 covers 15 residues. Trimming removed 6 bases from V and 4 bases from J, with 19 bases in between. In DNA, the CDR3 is TGTGCCAGCAGAGAGGCCTGGGGACTCGCTTACGAGCAGTACTTC. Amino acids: CASREAWGLAYEQYF.

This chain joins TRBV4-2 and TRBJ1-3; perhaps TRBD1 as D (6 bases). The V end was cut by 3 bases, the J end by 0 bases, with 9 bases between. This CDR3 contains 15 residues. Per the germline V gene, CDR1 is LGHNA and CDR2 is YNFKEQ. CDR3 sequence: CASSQQGISGNTIYF. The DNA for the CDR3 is TGTGCCAGCAGCCAGCAGGGGATCTCTGGAAACACCATATATTTT.

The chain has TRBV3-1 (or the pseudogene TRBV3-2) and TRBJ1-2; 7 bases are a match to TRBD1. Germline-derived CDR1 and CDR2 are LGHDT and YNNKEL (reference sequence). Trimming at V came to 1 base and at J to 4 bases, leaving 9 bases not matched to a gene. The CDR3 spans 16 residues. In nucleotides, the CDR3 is TGTGCCAGCAGCCAAGGTTTTAGGACAGGCTCCTATGGCTACACCTTC. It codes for CASSQGFRTGSYGYTF.

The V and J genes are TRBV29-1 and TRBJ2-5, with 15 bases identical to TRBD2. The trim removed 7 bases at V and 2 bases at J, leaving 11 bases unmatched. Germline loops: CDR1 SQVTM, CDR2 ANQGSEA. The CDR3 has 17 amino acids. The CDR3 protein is CSARGLAGGFFQETQYF. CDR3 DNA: TGCAGCGCCCGAGGACTAGCGGGGGGGTTCTTTCAAGAGACCCAGTACTTC.

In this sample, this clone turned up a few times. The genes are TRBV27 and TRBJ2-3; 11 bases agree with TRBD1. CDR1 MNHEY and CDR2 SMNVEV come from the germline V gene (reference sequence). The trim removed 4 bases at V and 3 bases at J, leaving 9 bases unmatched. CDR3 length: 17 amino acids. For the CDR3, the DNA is TGTGCCAGCAGTTCCGGACAGGGGGCGAGTTGGACAGATACGCAGTATTTT. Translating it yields CASSSGQGASWTDTQYF.

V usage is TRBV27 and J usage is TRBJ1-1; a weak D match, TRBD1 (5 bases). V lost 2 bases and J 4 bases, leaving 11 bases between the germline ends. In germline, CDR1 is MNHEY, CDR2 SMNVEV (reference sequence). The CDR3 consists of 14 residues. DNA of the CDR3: TGTGCCAGCAGTTTAATGGCAGGGCTCACTGAAGCTTTCTTT. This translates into CASSLMAGLTEAFF.

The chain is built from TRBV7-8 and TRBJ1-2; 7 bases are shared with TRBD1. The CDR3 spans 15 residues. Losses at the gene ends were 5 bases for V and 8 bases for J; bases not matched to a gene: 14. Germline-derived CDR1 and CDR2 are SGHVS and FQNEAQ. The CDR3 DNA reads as TGTGCCAGCAGCCCACCTGGGACAGTTTCGGGAGGCTACACCTTC. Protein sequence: CASSPPGTVSGGYTF.

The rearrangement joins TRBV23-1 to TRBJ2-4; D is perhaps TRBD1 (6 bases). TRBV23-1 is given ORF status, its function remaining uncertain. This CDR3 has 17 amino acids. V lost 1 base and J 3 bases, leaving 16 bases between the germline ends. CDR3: CASSQCPGDGGKNIQYF. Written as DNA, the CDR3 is TGCGCCAGCAGTCAATGTCCAGGGGATGGAGGCAAAAACATTCAGTACTTC.

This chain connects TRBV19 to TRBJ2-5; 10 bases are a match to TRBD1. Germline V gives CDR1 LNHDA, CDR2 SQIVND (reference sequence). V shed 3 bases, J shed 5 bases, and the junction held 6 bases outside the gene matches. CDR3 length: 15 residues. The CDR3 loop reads CASSMLGTGVETQYF. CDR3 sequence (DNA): TGTGCCAGTAGTATGTTAGGGACAGGGGTGGAGACCCAGTACTTC.

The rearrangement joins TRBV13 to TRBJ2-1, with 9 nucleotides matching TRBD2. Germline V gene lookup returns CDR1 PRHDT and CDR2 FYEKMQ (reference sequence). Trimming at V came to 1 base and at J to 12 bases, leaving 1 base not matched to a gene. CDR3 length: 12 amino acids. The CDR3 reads CASSLAAGGQFF. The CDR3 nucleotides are TGTGCCAGCAGCTTAGCAGCGGGGGGGCAGTTCTTC.

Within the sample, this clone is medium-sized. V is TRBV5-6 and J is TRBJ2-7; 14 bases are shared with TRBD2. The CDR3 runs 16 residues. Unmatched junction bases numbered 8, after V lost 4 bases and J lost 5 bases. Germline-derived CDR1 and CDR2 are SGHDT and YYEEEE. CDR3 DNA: TGTGCCAGCAGCCTGAGGACTAGCGGGGGGTCCCACGAGCAGTACTTC. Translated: CASSLRTSGGSHEQYF.

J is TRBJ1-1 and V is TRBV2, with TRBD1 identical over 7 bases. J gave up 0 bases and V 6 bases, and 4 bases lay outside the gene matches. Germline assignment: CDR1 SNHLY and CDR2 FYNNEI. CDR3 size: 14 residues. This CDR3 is CASRETGLNTEAFF. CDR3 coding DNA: TGTGCCAGCAGAGAGACAGGGTTGAACACTGAAGCTTTCTTT.